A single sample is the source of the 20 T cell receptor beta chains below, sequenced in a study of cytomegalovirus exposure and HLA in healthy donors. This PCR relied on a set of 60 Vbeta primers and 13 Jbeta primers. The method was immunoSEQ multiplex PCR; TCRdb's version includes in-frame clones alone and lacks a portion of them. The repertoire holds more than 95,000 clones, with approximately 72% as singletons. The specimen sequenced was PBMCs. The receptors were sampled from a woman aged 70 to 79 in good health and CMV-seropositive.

The CDR3 region is CASSPQGQGSTEAFF. Written as DNA, the CDR3 is TGTGCCAGCAGTCCTCAAGGACAGGGGAGCACTGAAGCTTTCTTT. The genes are TRBV6-5 and TRBJ1-1; 9 bases map to TRBD1. The ends lost 5 bases at V and 4 bases at J; junction bases unmatched: 8. Germline V gene lookup returns CDR1 MNHEY and CDR2 SVGAGI. The CDR3 has 15 residues.

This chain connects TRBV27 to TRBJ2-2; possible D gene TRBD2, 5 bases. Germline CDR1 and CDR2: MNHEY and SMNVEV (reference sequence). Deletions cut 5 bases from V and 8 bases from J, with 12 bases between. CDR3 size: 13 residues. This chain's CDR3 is CASSPTRTGELFF. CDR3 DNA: TGTGCCAGCAGTCCCACGAGGACTGGGGAGCTGTTTTTT.

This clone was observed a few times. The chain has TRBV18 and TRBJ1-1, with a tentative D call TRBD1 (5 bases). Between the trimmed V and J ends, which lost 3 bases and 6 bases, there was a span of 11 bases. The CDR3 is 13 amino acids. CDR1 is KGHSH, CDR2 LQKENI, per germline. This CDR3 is CASSPPGVAEAFF. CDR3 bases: TGTGCCAGCTCACCCCCGGGGGTAGCTGAAGCTTTCTTT.

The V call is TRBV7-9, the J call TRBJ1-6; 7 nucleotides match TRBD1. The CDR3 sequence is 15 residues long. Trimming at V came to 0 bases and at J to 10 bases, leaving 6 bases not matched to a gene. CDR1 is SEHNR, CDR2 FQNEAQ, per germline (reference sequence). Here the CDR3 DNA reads TGTGCCAGCAGCTTAGCTGGACAGGTTATCTCACCCCTCCACTTT. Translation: CASSLAGQVISPLHF.

CDR3 nucleotides: TGTGCCAGCAGCTTAGAAGGACAGGGAAGCGGCTATGGCTACACCTTC. Protein sequence: CASSLEGQGSGYGYTF. The rearrangement joins TRBV7-2 to TRBJ1-2; 8 positions agree with TRBD1. The CDR3 runs 16 residues. Unmatched junction bases numbered 8, after V lost 1 base and J lost 4 bases. Germline V CDR1 and CDR2: SGHTA, FQGNSA.

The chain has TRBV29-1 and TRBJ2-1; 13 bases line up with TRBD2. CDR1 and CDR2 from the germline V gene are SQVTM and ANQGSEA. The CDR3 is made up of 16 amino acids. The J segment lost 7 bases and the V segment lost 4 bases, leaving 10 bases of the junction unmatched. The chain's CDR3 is CSVAPTSGGRNNEQFF. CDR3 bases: TGCAGCGTTGCCCCGACTAGCGGGGGGAGGAATAATGAGCAGTTCTTC.

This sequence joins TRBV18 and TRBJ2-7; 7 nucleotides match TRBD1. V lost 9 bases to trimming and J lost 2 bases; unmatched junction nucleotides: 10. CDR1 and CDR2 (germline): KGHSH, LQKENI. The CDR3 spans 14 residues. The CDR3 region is CASAPGTETYEQYF. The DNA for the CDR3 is TGTGCCAGTGCGCCCGGGACAGAGACCTACGAGCAGTACTTC.

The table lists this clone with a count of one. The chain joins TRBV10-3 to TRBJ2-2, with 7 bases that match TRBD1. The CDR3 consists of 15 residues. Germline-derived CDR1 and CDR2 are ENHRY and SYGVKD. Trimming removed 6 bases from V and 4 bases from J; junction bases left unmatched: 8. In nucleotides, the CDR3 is TGTGCCATCAGGAACCCCCACAGGGGCACCGGGGAGCTGTTTTTT. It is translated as CAIRNPHRGTGELFF.

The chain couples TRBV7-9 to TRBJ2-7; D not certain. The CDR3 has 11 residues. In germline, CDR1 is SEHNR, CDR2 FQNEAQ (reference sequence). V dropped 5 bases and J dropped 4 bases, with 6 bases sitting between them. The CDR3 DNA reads TGTGCCAGCAGCGAACAATACGAGCAGTACTTC. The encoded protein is CASSEQYEQYF.

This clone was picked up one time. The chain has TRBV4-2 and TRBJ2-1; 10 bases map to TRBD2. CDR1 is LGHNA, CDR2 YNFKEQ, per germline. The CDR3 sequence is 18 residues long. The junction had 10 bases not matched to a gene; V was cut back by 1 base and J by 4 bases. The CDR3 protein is CASSQAGTSDDTYNEQFF. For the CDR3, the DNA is TGTGCCAGCAGCCAAGCTGGGACTAGCGACGACACGTACAATGAGCAGTTCTTC.

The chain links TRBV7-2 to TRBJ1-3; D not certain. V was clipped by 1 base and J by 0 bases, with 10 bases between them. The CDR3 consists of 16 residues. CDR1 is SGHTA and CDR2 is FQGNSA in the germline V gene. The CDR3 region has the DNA TGTGCCAGCAGCTTAGGAGCAGCGAGCTCTGGAAACACCATATATTTT. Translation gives CASSLGAASSGNTIYF.

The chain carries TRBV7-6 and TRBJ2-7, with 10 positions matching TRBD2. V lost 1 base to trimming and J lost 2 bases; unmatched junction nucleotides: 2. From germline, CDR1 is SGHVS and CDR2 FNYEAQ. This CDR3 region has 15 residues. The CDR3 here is CASSLGTSGTYEQYF. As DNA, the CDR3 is TGTGCCAGCAGCTTAGGGACTAGCGGTACCTACGAGCAGTACTTC.

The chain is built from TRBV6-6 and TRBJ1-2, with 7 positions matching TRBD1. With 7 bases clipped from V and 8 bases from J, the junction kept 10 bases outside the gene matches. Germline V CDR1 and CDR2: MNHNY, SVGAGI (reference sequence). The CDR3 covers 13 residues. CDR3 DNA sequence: TGTGCCAGCATCCGGGACAGTCCGGAAGGCTACACCTTC. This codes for CASIRDSPEGYTF.

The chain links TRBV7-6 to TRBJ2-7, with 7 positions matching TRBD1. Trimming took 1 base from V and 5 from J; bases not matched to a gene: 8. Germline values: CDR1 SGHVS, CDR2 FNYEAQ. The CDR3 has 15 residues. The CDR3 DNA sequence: TGTGCCAGCAGCTTAGGGACAGGCAATGCCGACGAGCAGTACTTC. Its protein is CASSLGTGNADEQYF.

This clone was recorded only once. DNA of the CDR3: TGTGCCAGTAGTAGGACAGGGAACTCCTACGAGCAGTACTTC. It codes for CASSRTGNSYEQYF. The chain couples TRBV19 to TRBJ2-7; 8 bases align to TRBD1. V dropped 4 bases and J dropped 0; count of bases not matched to a gene: 2. Germline values: CDR1 LNHDA, CDR2 SQIVND (reference sequence). This CDR3 region has 14 residues.

The CDR3 DNA reads TGTGCCAGCAGCCTCGTGGGGTTCTCAGGGACTAATGAAAAACTGTTTTTT. This sequence encodes CASSLVGFSGTNEKLFF. The rearrangement joins TRBV13 to TRBJ1-4; D is possibly TRBD1 (5 bases). The V gene lost 5 bases and the J gene lost 2 bases, with 18 bases spanning the gap. The CDR3 loop spans 17 amino acids. Germline CDR1 and CDR2: PRHDT and FYEKMQ (reference sequence).

The CDR3 reads CASSFGTGDQPQHF. The CDR3 DNA sequence: TGCGCCAGCAGCTTTGGGACAGGGGATCAGCCCCAGCATTTT. The chain uses TRBV5-1 and TRBJ1-5; 10 bases fit TRBD1. The J segment lost 5 bases and the V segment lost 2 bases, leaving 1 base of the junction unmatched. The CDR3 runs 14 residues. Per germline, CDR1 SGHRS and CDR2 YFSETQ.

CDR3 nucleotide sequence: TGTGCCAGCACCCGTACATACCGGGACAGGGGGACTAATGAAAAACTGTTTTTT. Translation gives CASTRTYRDRGTNEKLFF. The J gene is TRBJ1-4, the V gene TRBV7-6; 11 bases are shared with TRBD1. Germline V gene sequence: CDR1 SGHVS, CDR2 FNYEAQ. The J segment lost 2 bases and the V segment lost 7 bases, leaving 12 bases of the junction unmatched. The CDR3 loop spans 18 amino acids.

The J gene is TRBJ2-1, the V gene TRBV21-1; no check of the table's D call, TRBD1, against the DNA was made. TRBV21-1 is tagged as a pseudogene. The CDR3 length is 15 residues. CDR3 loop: CASSKGQGAHGEQFF. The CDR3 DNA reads TGTGCCAGCAGCAAAGGACAGGGGGCGCATGGTGAGCAGTTCTTC.

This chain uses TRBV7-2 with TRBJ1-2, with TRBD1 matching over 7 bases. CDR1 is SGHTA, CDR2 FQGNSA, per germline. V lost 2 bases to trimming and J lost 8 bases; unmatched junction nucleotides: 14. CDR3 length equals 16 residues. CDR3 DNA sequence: TGTGCCAGCAGCTTACGAGGACAGGAGTCACGGTGGGGCTACACCTTC. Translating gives CASSLRGQESRWGYTF.